This T cell receptor beta chain comes out of a study of blood T cells in healthy people across ages. The study's findings and limits: Older age coincided with a roughly linear decline in TCR beta diversity per million T cells. From one million sequenced T cells, diversity estimates were lower bounds.

Each sample used at least 7 million PBMCs. The V gene's germline CDR1 is DFQATT and CDR2 SNEGSKA (reference sequence). The CDR3 has 14 amino acids. This clonotype turned up a few times. The antigen is undetermined. Primers used in a second PCR of roughly 7 to 11 cycles were a sample-barcoded 5' primer and a J-beta primer mix. TCRdb re-derived calls from the 5' RACE reads in MiXCR, one entry per CDR3 protein. This sample has 1.5 million to 2 million distinct CDR3 sequences, with about 28% found just once. What was sequenced was blood. This rearrangement joins TRBV20-1 to TRBJ2-1; TRBD2 aligns across 8 bases. This TCR was recovered from a woman aged 25 to 45 in good health. The CDR3: CSETPAGGYNEQFF. The DNA for the CDR3 is TGCAGCGAAACACCCGCGGGGGGTTACAATGAGCAGTTCTTC.